This entry describes one T cell receptor beta chain. No antigen is known for it. The data originate from a study of T cell responses to AZD1222 COVID-19 vaccine. Sequencing was performed with immunoSEQ multiplex PCR; in TCRdb, only in-frame clones are kept and a portion is missing. The sample carries 180,000 or so clones, around 90% recorded once. The study, taken as a whole, reports: White British donors predominated, females outnumbered males, and clonal diversity was possibly underestimated. Only a handful of AZD1222 recipients tested seropositive at baseline. In all cases, repertoires were sampled only after the peak T cell response.

V lost 3 bases, J lost 1 base, and 7 bases stayed unmatched. Germline values: CDR1 SGDLS, CDR2 YYNGEE. The CDR3 consists of 16 residues. This clonotype originated in an adult in good health. This sample comprised peripheral blood, obtained on day 0 of AZD1222 vaccination. The chain combines TRBV9 with TRBJ1-1; 9 positions match TRBD1. For the CDR3, the DNA is TGTGCCAGCAGCGCCTACACGGGACAGGGGAACACTGAAGCTTTCTTT. Protein sequence: CASSAYTGQGNTEAFF.